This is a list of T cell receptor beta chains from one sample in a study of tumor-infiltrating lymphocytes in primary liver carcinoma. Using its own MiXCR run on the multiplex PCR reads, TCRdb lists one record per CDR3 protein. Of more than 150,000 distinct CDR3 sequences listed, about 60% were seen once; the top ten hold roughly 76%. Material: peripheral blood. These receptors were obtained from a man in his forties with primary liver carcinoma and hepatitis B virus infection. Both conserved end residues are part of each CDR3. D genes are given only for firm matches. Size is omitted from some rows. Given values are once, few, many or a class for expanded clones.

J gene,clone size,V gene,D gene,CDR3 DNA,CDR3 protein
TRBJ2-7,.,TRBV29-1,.,TGCATCGTTAGATCGGGAGAGCAGTACTTC,CIVRSGEQYF
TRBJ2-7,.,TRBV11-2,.,TGTGCCAGCAACTTAACCAACGAGGCCTACGAGCAGTACTTC,CASNLTNEAYEQYF
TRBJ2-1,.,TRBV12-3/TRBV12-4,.,TGTGCCAGCAGTTTCGCTGGTTACTCCGACAATGAGCAGTTCTTC,CASSFAGYSDNEQFF
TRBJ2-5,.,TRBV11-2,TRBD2,TGTGCTAGCAGCTTAGGCGGGAGTCCCACCCGGTACTTC,CASSLGGSPTRYF
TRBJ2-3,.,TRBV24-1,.,TGTGCCACCAGTGGGCAGCACACAGATACGCAGTATTTT,CATSGQHTDTQYF
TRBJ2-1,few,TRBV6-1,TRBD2,TGTGCCAGCAGTGAAGCGATAGGACTAGCGGGCGTGGGGAATGAGCAGTTCTTC,CASSEAIGLAGVGNEQFF
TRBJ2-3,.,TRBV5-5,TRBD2,TGTGCCAGCAGCTCCAGCGGGGGGGTGGCAGATACGCAGTATTTT,CASSSSGGVADTQYF
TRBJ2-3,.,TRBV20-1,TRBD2,TGCAGTGCTAGCACCGCGGGGGTAAACACAGATACGCAGTATTTT,CSASTAGVNTDTQYF
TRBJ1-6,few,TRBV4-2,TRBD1,TGTGCCAGCAGCCAAGCGGGACAGATTAATTCACCCCTCCACTTT,CASSQAGQINSPLHF
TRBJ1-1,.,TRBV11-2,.,TGTGCCAGTAGCCCCGCCCAGTGGGCTGGGGAAGCTTTCTTT,CASSPAQWAGEAFF
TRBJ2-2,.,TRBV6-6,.,TGTGCCAGCAGTTCTACGGGTGCTAGTCTGGTCGGGGAGCTGTTTTTT,CASSSTGASLVGELFF
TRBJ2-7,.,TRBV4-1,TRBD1,TGCGCCAGCAGCCAAGGGGGACAGGGGAATATCAACGAGCAGTACTTC,CASSQGGQGNINEQYF